This entry is about one T cell receptor beta chain. Its antigen specificity is not known. No base qualities exist here, and no much larger clone lies one base off it. From cysteine to phenylalanine, the CDR3 is 14 amino acids long. Solely the CDR3 DNA is kept, with 42 bases framed from the first base. V gives up 7 bases and J gives up 3 bases, and the segment between their germline ends measures 13 bases. The germline V gene encodes CDR1 MDHEN and CDR2 SYDVKM. The source of the sample is a study of cytomegalovirus exposure and HLA in healthy donors (dated 2017 in TCRdb). About the study as a whole: According to an earlier analysis of 587 of the donors, about 170 million T cells yielded 117 million unique TCR beta sequences and more than 250 Gb of sequence data. Besides the first cohort of 500 to 700 subjects, a separate validation cohort made up of 120 different subjects was used. A later genetic analysis used genome-wide SNP genotypes for about 65% of the 666 donors, treating that subset as a discovery cohort. Rather than drawing on any new phenotypic data, the later analysis identified candidate immune exposures from TCR beta sequences and the way those sequences occurred across donors. A handful of DR-DQ haplotypes were treated as single units for association and clustering because of strong linkage in the cohort. An earlier analysis of fewer than 750 of the donors used high-throughput TCR beta sequencing to judge whether each TCR beta V gene segment behaved as functional or pseudogenic. Donor age, sex, ethnicity and CMV serostatus were compiled alongside the repertoire data. Typing coverage differed by locus: A, B, C, DRB1 and DQB1 were typed in about 620-630 donors, DQA1 in 500 to 550, DPA1 in around 580, and DPB1 in just under 490. The aim of the study was to test whether cataloging public T cell receptors could identify signatures of past pathogen exposure. Of the roughly 400 genotyped donors, 65% to 90% fell in the genetic ancestry cluster associated with self-reported Caucasian donors. Every discovery cohort repertoire had been produced on one sequencing platform. High-throughput TCR immunosequencing, statistical association of individual TCRs with disease status, and machine learning were combined to predict cytomegalovirus infection status. To study patterns of TCR occurrence, a later analysis re-analyzed previously published TCR beta repertoires from 500 to 850 donors and added high-resolution HLA genotyping. Among under 450 genotyped donors of the cohort, an average of around 240,000 unique TCR beta nucleotide sequences were sequenced per donor, around 18% of them non-productive. Approximately 300 gigabases of sequencing data and tens of millions of unique TCR sequences were included in an early release covering over 600 HLA-typed donors. HLA typing covered class I and class II loci at four-digit resolution. The study used immunosequencing to profile the T cell repertoires of approximately 630 subjects and linked those repertoires to cytomegalovirus serostatus. What the work shows at the level of the full study, not this receptor alone: The study gave a list of under 200 TCR beta chains associated with cytomegalovirus. Most CMV-associated TCR beta chains appeared to be HLA-restricted in a later analysis, and the HLA associations seemed to be driven largely by CMV exposure. In a later analysis, several top co-occurrence clusters were reported to appear linked to parvovirus B19, influenza, CMV and Epstein-Barr virus. Around 16 rarely observed V segments, including chromosome 9 orphons, were excluded from the earlier analysis of some 590 of the donors because counts were too low. A cluster of highly shared sequence variants was judged likely to represent a technical artifact of the sequencing pipeline. Linkage disequilibrium might explain the correlated functional status among segregating V segments, but an unknown experimental factor could not be excluded. In a later analysis, TCR association rates were found to vary across HLA loci, with the most associated TCRs seen for DRB1 alleles and the fewest for HLA-C alleles. Because the 87-base-pair reads could not distinguish some IMGT-functional V segments, including TRBV6-2 and TRBV6-3, those segments were excluded. Most TCR sequences were seen in very few donors, while some public TCRs were found in many individuals. According to the authors, the approach could potentially be generalized to other disease states and immunological phenotypes. In vitro tests confirmed that a few of the cytomegalovirus-associated TCR beta chains recognize cytomegalovirus antigens. The only immune exposure information available for the cohort was CMV serostatus. According to a later genetic analysis, donors in an Asian-associated ancestry cluster had fewer N-insertions in productive TCRs than the approximately 650-donor mean. An association between a missense DCLRE1C variant and V-gene and J-gene trimming of TCR beta chains was found in a later genetic analysis and replicated in an independent cohort. A later analysis associated about 18,000 TCR beta sequences with specific HLA alleles at a false discovery rate of 0.05. Roughly uniform sequencing depth across donors was assumed in presence/absence analyses, although this assumption may not hold. A further reported finding was that TCR beta sequences accurately predicted the HLA-A and HLA-B alleles for most subjects in the first cohort. This cohort had only TCR beta chains sequenced, and the lack of alpha or paired-chain data limited which features could be detected. In an earlier analysis of some 640 of the donors, most TCR beta V segments were observed in productive rearrangements about 87% or about 30% of the time, broadly matching IMGT annotations. HLA typing was unavailable for some donors at each locus, so association tests used only the typed subset. In a later analysis, HLA-associated TCR beta chains were found to be more clonally expanded and to have lower generation probabilities than equally common non-associated chains. The classifier was reported to diagnose cytomegalovirus status with high specificity and sensitivity in both the original and validation cohorts. Assigning TCR associations to individual alleles was difficult when HLA alleles, especially DR and DQ, strongly co-occurred.

The cohort consisted of 600 to 750 healthy bone marrow donors. All cohort members were sampled while nominally healthy, although unrecorded immune exposures were likely present. The donor tested CMV seronegative and was one of the 352 seronegative cohort members. A peripheral blood sample was provided by each donor, and peripheral blood mononuclear cells were used for TCR beta sequencing. The Qiagen DNeasy Blood Extraction Kit was used to extract genomic DNA from the blood cell samples. The library was built by means of the immunoSEQ multiplex PCR assay. For the multiplex PCR, a mixture combining 60 forward primers for TCR Vbeta segments and 13 reverse primers for TCR Jbeta segments was used. A multiplex PCR assay on genomic DNA amplified the CDR3 region of rearranged TCR beta genes. The amplified TCR beta libraries were sequenced on the Illumina HiSeq System as 87-base-pair reads. The authors' pipeline ran thus. In a later analysis, roughly 80 million unique TCR beta chains were counted across the approximately 620 repertoires, and around 11 million of these chains were shared by at least two donors. A nearest-neighbor algorithm error-corrected the raw reads and collapsed the reads into unique sequences, merging closely related sequences to remove PCR and sequencing errors. To assign V, D and J gene segments, CDR3 sequences were aligned to IMGT reference sequences. For a sequence to be retained, at least a six-nucleotide match to both a V gene segment and a J gene segment was required. A rearrangement was called productive if the CDR3 had no stop codons and remained in frame with V and J, and every other rearrangement was called non-productive. Following IMGT convention, CDR3 was defined as the stretch from the second conserved V-encoded cysteine up to the conserved J-encoded phenylalanine. The earlier analysis of about 500 of the donors excluded sequences that lacked an unambiguous match to a single V gene segment. In an earlier analysis of 450 to 700 of the donors, V segments were called functional above 56.7% productive rearrangements and were called segregating when the between-donor standard deviation exceeded 5%. A statistical classification framework was developed to diagnose cytomegalovirus status using the catalog of TCR beta chain sequences. In a later analysis, TCR nucleotide sequences were compared against IMGT/GENE-DB human TR gene sequences so that V and J genes could be assigned. The TCRdist pipeline was used in a later analysis to assign CDR3 sequences and most-parsimonious VDJ recombination scenarios. A later analysis defined each TCR beta chain by its CDR3 amino acid sequence plus V-gene family, and excluded reads lacking a unique V-gene family. As a way to deal with suspected cross-contamination and a sequencing artifact, a later analysis dropped approximately 570 nucleotide sequences that were highly shared and had low generation probability. For each public chain, a later analysis derived a clonal expansion index from normalized ranks of inferred template counts within each repertoire. A later analysis computed generation probabilities with a VDJ recombination model fitted to out-of-frame rearrangements, and checked the results against IGoR. In a later analysis, TCR-TCR, TCR-HLA and TCR-CMV co-occurrence was scored with hypergeometric tests, and a repertoire-size bias correction was applied to TCR pairs. False discovery rates were estimated in a later analysis by permuting HLA or CMV assignments 20 times. In a later analysis, co-occurring TCRs were grouped using DBSCAN, and TCRdist sequence similarity was added for clustering within HLA-allele-positive subsets. Repertoires with fewer than 30,000 or more than 120,000 public chains, plus five repertoires with anomalous nucleotide sharing, were excluded from co-occurrence clustering. In its TCRdb copy, this immuneACCESS table keeps in-frame sequences only and misses some clones. Where compared with another copy, unresolved V genes explain less than half of these, and the others have no known cause. Clone size and V and J calls were adopted from that table, with D and trimming inferred from the DNA. Across this sample there are some 100,000 clones, with roughly 79% seen only once. The top ten hold 1.5% to 2% of the sample.

This sequence originates from a woman aged 40 to 55 in good health and CMV-seronegative. Recombination linked TRBV28 to TRBJ2-1; the D segment could be TRBD1, given 6 matching bases. Sample: PBMCs. CDR3 reads: CASTPGHRYNEQFF. The nucleotide sequence is TGTGCCAGCACTCCGGGACACCGCTACAATGAGCAGTTCTTC.